This T cell receptor beta chain was profiled in a study of T-cell memory formation after mild COVID-19. Whole-study context: Most TCR clusters belonged to a single donor.

V lost 3 bases to trimming and J lost 10 bases, with 27 bases between them. The CDR3 length is 17 residues. Germline values: CDR1 SEHNR, CDR2 FQNEAQ (reference sequence). TCRalpha and TCRbeta libraries used 5'RACE with constant-segment primers and UMIs. Using its own MiXCR run on the 5' RACE reads, TCRdb lists one record per CDR3 protein. The sample holds a few hundred thousand distinct CDR3 sequences, approximately 19% seen once. This clonotype was counted between two and nine times. This receptor was identified in a man between 18 and 29 years old who had mild COVID-19 (a few samples of this study predate the infection). Cell type and time point are not known. Sequences were obtained from PBMCs or a T cell subset sorted from them (not recorded which). V is TRBV7-9 and J is TRBJ1-2; D uncertain. The DNA for the CDR3 is TGTGCCAGCAGCTTCGGCGGTGGTGGTGGGCCAGGAGGCGCCTACACCTTC. Its protein product is CASSFGGGGGPGGAYTF.